This paragraph reports one TCR beta chain. Its antigen is unknown. These data originate in a study of T cells in Graves' hyperthyroidism and ophthalmopathy. Study results and limitations: Most thyroid clonotypes expanded above 0.001 were also detected in blood.

The germline V gene has CDR1 SGHTS and CDR2 YDEGEE. V lost 7 bases, J lost 2 bases, and 16 bases lay in between. This CDR3 comprises 16 residues. TCR beta CDR3 region amplification was performed from RNA transcripts. HTBI primers drove first-round RT-PCR of the TCR CDR3. One entry per CDR3 protein, called by TCRdb with MiXCR from the multiplex PCR reads. The sample yields under 200,000 distinct CDR3 sequences, 9.4% seen once. Sequenced sample: blood. The source is a woman aged 18-29 years with Graves' hyperthyroidism that later progressed to Graves' ophthalmopathy. The chain couples TRBV5-8 to TRBJ2-6, with D tentatively TRBD2 (6 bases). CDR3 sequence (DNA): TGTGCCAGCGGAGGGCAGGGATTAACTGGGGCCAACGTCCTGACTTTC. Its protein product is CASGGQGLTGANVLTF.